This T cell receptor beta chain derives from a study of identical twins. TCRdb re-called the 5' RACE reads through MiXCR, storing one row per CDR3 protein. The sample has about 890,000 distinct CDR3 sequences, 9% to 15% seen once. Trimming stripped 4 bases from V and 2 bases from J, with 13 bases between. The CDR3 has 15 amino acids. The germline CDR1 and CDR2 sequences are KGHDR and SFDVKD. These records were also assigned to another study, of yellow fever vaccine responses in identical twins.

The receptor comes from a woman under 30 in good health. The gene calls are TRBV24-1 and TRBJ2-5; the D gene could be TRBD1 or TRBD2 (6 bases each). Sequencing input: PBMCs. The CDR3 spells CATSETGRKQETQYF. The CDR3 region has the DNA TGTGCCACCAGTGAAACAGGGAGGAAACAAGAGACCCAGTACTTC.